This is a list of T cell receptor beta chains from one sample in a study of glioma-infiltrating T cells after dendritic cell vaccination. Some clones are missing from TCRdb's copy, which holds only in-frame ones; the method was immunoSEQ multiplex PCR. The repertoire holds around 78,000 clones, with roughly 85% as singletons. The specimen was blood, collected after dendritic cell vaccination. The source is a human donor with glioblastoma. The CDR3 runs from the conserved cysteine through the conserved F or W. Fields, in order: V gene, D gene, J gene, clone size, CDR3 protein, CDR3 DNA. D genes are given only for firm matches. Clone size is given for some rows only: seen once, a few or many times, or a class if the clone is expanded.

v_gene: TRBV7-9
d_gene: TRBD2
j_gene: TRBJ2-3
abundance: NA
CDR3aa: CASSLGTSGADTQYF
CDR3nt: TGTGCCAGCAGCTTAGGGACTAGCGGAGCAGATACGCAGTATTTT

v_gene: TRBV7-9
d_gene: TRBD1
j_gene: TRBJ2-7
abundance: NA
CDR3aa: CASSPDRGRSYEQYF
CDR3nt: TGTGCCAGCAGCCCCGACAGGGGGCGCTCCTACGAGCAGTACTTC

v_gene: TRBV6-1
d_gene: TRBD1
j_gene: TRBJ1-5
abundance: NA
CDR3aa: CASSEDRGPISNQPQHF
CDR3nt: TGTGCCAGCAGTGAGGACAGGGGACCCATTAGCAATCAGCCCCAGCATTTT

v_gene: TRBV5-1
d_gene: TRBD1
j_gene: TRBJ2-2
abundance: NA
CDR3aa: CASSLAKWTGVNANTGELFF
CDR3nt: TGCGCCAGCAGCTTGGCCAAATGGACAGGGGTTAACGCGAACACCGGGGAGCTGTTTTTT

v_gene: TRBV27
d_gene: TRBD2
j_gene: TRBJ2-3
abundance: NA
CDR3aa: CASSFGAGGTHTQYF
CDR3nt: TGTGCCAGCAGTTTTGGGGCGGGAGGAACGCATACGCAGTATTTT

v_gene: TRBV27
d_gene: TRBD1
j_gene: TRBJ1-2
abundance: NA
CDR3aa: CASSLSPGQNYGYTF
CDR3nt: TGTGCCAGCAGTTTATCTCCGGGACAGAACTATGGCTACACCTTC

v_gene: TRBV6-1
d_gene: NA
j_gene: TRBJ1-1
abundance: NA
CDR3aa: CASSAHSVQGYTEAFF
CDR3nt: TGTGCCAGCAGTGCCCATAGCGTACAGGGTTACACTGAAGCTTTCTTT

v_gene: TRBV5-4
d_gene: NA
j_gene: TRBJ2-7
abundance: NA
CDR3aa: CASSLVGGTEQYF
CDR3nt: TGTGCCAGCAGCTTGGTCGGCGGAACCGAGCAGTACTTC

v_gene: TRBV25-1
d_gene: TRBD2
j_gene: TRBJ2-3
abundance: NA
CDR3aa: CASSASLAGGRRDTQYF
CDR3nt: TGTGCCAGCAGTGCCTCTCTAGCGGGAGGCCGCAGAGATACGCAGTATTTT

v_gene: TRBV19
d_gene: NA
j_gene: TRBJ1-2
abundance: few
CDR3aa: CASSITGITTSNYGYTF
CDR3nt: TGTGCCAGTAGTATCACCGGGATCACCACCTCTAACTATGGCTACACCTTC

v_gene: TRBV29-1
d_gene: NA
j_gene: TRBJ2-2
abundance: NA
CDR3aa: CSVEGAHSNTGELFF
CDR3nt: TGCAGCGTTGAGGGCGCCCACTCGAACACCGGGGAGCTGTTTTTT

v_gene: TRBV19
d_gene: NA
j_gene: TRBJ1-1
abundance: NA
CDR3aa: CASTEQAPYTEAFF
CDR3nt: TGTGCCAGTACCGAACAGGCGCCCTACACTGAAGCTTTCTTT

v_gene: TRBV25-1
d_gene: TRBD2
j_gene: TRBJ2-7
abundance: NA
CDR3aa: CASAKGGAAYEQYF
CDR3nt: TGTGCCAGCGCCAAGGGAGGGGCGGCCTACGAGCAGTACTTC

v_gene: TRBV7-2
d_gene: TRBD2
j_gene: TRBJ2-5
abundance: NA
CDR3aa: CASSLVLAGGPAYQETQYF
CDR3nt: TGTGCCAGCAGCTTAGTCCTAGCGGGGGGGCCTGCGTACCAAGAGACCCAGTACTTC

v_gene: TRBV27
d_gene: TRBD2
j_gene: TRBJ2-2
abundance: NA
CDR3aa: CASSGRAYTGELFF
CDR3nt: TGTGCCAGCAGCGGGAGGGCGTACACCGGGGAGCTGTTTTTT

v_gene: TRBV19
d_gene: NA
j_gene: TRBJ1-5
abundance: few
CDR3aa: CASSIRGGNQPQHF
CDR3nt: TGTGCCAGTAGTATAAGGGGGGGAAATCAGCCCCAGCATTTT

v_gene: TRBV5-6
d_gene: NA
j_gene: TRBJ2-7
abundance: NA
CDR3aa: CASSLTGPTYEQYF
CDR3nt: TGTGCCAGCAGCCTGACAGGACCTACCTACGAGCAGTACTTC

v_gene: TRBV7-2
d_gene: TRBD2
j_gene: TRBJ2-3
abundance: few
CDR3aa: CASSFSSGRDTQYF
CDR3nt: TGTGCCAGCAGCTTTTCAAGCGGGAGGGATACGCAGTATTTT

v_gene: TRBV19
d_gene: TRBD1
j_gene: TRBJ2-7
abundance: NA
CDR3aa: CASSVTGGAGEQYF
CDR3nt: TGTGCCAGTAGTGTCACAGGGGGCGCAGGCGAGCAGTACTTC

v_gene: TRBV5-8
d_gene: TRBD1
j_gene: TRBJ2-7
abundance: NA
CDR3aa: CASSLEQGVNYEQYF
CDR3nt: TGTGCCAGCAGCTTGGAGCAGGGGGTCAACTACGAGCAGTACTTC

v_gene: TRBV5-1
d_gene: TRBD1
j_gene: TRBJ2-7
abundance: NA
CDR3aa: CASSLQGTDEQYF
CDR3nt: TGCGCCAGCAGCCTACAGGGGACCGACGAGCAGTACTTC

v_gene: TRBV25-1
d_gene: TRBD1
j_gene: TRBJ2-7
abundance: NA
CDR3aa: CASSEEQGDYEQYF
CDR3nt: TGTGCCAGCAGTGAAGAACAGGGGGACTACGAGCAGTACTTC

v_gene: TRBV27
d_gene: TRBD1
j_gene: TRBJ1-2
abundance: NA
CDR3aa: CASSLRGQGAAYGYTF
CDR3nt: TGTGCCAGCAGTTTAAGAGGGCAGGGGGCGGCCTATGGCTACACCTTC